Each of the 2 T cell receptor beta chains below was sequenced from the same sample in a study of control samples from healthy donors and cancer patients (dated by TCRdb to 2018 to 2021). To prepare the library, the immunoSEQ multiplex PCR assay was applied. Entries here come from immuneACCESS through TCRdb and include only in-frame sequences with V and J called. Some clones fail to appear in such tables; in the studies checked, an unresolved V gene covers under half of the shortfall, and the cause of the remainder is unknown. This sample has 100,000 or so clones in its table, and approximately 90% of those were observed once. Jointly, the top ten make up around 2.3% of the sample. Sequencing was done on a sample of blood. These TCRs come from a woman between 18 and 29 years old in good health.

The V gene is TRBV6-5, the J gene TRBJ1-1, with 7 positions matching TRBD1. This CDR3 spans 15 amino acids. V shed 6 bases and J 1 base; nucleotides not matched to a gene: 8. In germline, CDR1 is MNHEY, CDR2 SVGAGI. The CDR3 DNA sequence: TGTGCCAGCAGGACAGGGCCTAGGGGGAACACTGAAGCTTTCTTT. Encoded protein: CASRTGPRGNTEAFF.

The chain uses TRBV29-1 and TRBJ1-1; 7 positions match TRBD1. Germline lookup yields CDR1 SQVTM and CDR2 ANQGSEA. V shed 1 base and J 13 bases; nucleotides not matched to a gene: 9. This CDR3 comprises 12 residues. CDR3 sequence: CSVEVRGQWGFF. The CDR3 DNA is TGCAGCGTTGAAGTCCGGGGACAGTGGGGTTTCTTT.